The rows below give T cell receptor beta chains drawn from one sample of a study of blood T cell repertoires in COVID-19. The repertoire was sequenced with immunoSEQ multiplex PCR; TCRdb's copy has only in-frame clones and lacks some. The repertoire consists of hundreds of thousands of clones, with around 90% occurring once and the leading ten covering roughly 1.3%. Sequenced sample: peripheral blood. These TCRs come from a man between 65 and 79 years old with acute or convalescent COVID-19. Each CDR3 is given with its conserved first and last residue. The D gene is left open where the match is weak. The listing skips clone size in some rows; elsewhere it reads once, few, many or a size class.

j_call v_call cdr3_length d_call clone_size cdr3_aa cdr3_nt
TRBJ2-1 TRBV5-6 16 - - CASSPPLGTKYNEQFF TGTGCCAGCAGCCCTCCGCTCGGGACAAAGTACAATGAGCAGTTCTTC
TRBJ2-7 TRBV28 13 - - CASRRTVSYEQYF TGTGCCAGCAGACGGACAGTCTCCTACGAGCAGTACTTC
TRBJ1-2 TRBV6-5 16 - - CASSYSGPGQGGGYTF TGTGCCAGCAGTTACTCTGGTCCCGGGCAGGGAGGTGGCTACACCTTC
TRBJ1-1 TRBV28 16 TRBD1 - CASSDRDRGLSTEAFF TGTGCCAGCAGTGACCGGGACAGGGGGCTAAGCACTGAAGCTTTCTTT
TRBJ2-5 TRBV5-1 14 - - CASSPESPQETQYF TGCGCCAGCAGCCCCGAAAGCCCCCAAGAGACCCAGTACTTC
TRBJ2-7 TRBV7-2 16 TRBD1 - CASSLEVTGAAYEQYF TGTGCCAGCAGCTTAGAGGTGACAGGGGCAGCCTACGAGCAGTACTTC
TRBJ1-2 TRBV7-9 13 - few CASSLAENYGYTF TGTGCCAGCAGCTTGGCGGAAAACTATGGCTACACCTTC
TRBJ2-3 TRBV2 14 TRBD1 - CASSGTGYEGTQYF TGTGCCAGCAGTGGGACAGGGTACGAAGGGACGCAGTATTTT
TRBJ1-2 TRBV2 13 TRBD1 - CASSEGQYYGYTF TGTGCCAGCAGTGAGGGACAGTACTATGGCTACACCTTC
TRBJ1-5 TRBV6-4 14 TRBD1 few CAISHRQGNEPQHF TGTGCCATCTCACACCGACAGGGGAATGAGCCCCAGCATTTT
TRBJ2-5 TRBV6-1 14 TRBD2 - CASSDAGRGETQYF TGTGCCAGCAGTGATGCCGGGAGGGGCGAGACCCAGTACTTC
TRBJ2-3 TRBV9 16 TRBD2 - CASSSRLAESTDTQYF TGTGCCAGCAGCTCCAGACTAGCGGAAAGCACAGATACGCAGTATTTT
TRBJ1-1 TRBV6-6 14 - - CASSPTGSVTEAFF TGTGCCAGCAGTCCCACAGGGTCCGTCACTGAAGCTTTCTTT
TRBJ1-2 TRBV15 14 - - CATSRDRRADGYTF TGTGCCACCAGCAGAGATAGGAGGGCGGATGGCTACACCTTC
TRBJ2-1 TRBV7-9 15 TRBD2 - CASSFQAGGGNEQFF TGTGCCAGCAGCTTCCAAGCGGGGGGCGGGAATGAGCAGTTCTTC
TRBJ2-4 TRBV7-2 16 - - CASSLAGGIAKNIQYF TGTGCCAGCAGCTTAGCGGGCGGGATAGCCAAAAACATTCAGTACTTC
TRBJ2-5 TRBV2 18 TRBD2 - CASRGRTSGRVGQETQYF TGTGCCAGCAGGGGAAGGACTAGCGGGAGGGTGGGCCAAGAGACCCAGTACTTC
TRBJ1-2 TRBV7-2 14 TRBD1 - CASSLGQGAGGYTF TGTGCCAGCAGCTTAGGGCAGGGGGCGGGAGGCTACACCTTC
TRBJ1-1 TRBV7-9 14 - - CASSLQAENTEAFF TGTGCCAGCAGCTTACAGGCAGAGAACACTGAAGCTTTCTTT
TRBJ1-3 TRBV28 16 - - CASSLMRQPSGNTIYF TGTGCCAGCAGTTTAATGAGGCAACCCTCTGGAAACACCATATATTTT
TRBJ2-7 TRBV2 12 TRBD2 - CASGTSGVEQYF TGTGCCAGTGGGACTAGCGGGGTCGAGCAGTACTTC
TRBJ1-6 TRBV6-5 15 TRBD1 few CASRTGDGYNSPLHF TGTGCCAGCAGGACAGGGGATGGGTATAATTCACCCCTCCACTTT
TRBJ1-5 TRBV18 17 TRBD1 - CASSLAPTGSIGQPQHF TGTGCCAGCTCCCTCGCCCCGACAGGGAGTATTGGCCAGCCCCAGCATTTT
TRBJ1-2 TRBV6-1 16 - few CASSEEFQKLNYGYTF TGTGCCAGCAGTGAAGAGTTTCAAAAGCTTAACTATGGCTACACCTTC
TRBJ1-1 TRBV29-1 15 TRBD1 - CSASGTGGQNTEAFF TGCAGCGCTTCCGGGACAGGGGGCCAAAACACTGAAGCTTTCTTT
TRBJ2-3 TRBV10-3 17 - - CAISEPSRLGHTDTQYF TGTGCCATCAGTGAGCCCTCAAGACTAGGGCACACAGATACGCAGTATTTT
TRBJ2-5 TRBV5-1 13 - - CASKGVPQETQYF TGCGCCAGCAAGGGGGTACCCCAAGAGACCCAGTACTTC
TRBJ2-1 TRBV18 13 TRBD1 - CASGQGGYNEQFF TGTGCCAGCGGACAGGGAGGCTACAATGAGCAGTTCTTC
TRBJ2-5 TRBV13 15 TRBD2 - CASSLGAGGRQTQYF TGTGCCAGCAGCTTAGGAGCGGGGGGGCGACAGACCCAGTACTTC
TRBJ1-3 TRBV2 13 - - CASSEIRENTIYF TGTGCCAGCAGTGAGATACGGGAAAACACCATATATTTT
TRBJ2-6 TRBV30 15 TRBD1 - CAFGTGSSGANVLTF TGTGCCTTCGGGACAGGTTCATCTGGGGCCAACGTCCTGACTTTC
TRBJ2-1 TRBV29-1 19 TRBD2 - CSVGPLGTSALGSYNEQFF TGCAGCGTTGGACCGTTGGGGACTAGCGCGCTGGGGAGCTACAATGAGCAGTTCTTC
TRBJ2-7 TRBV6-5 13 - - CASSSLSPYEQYF TGTGCCAGCAGTTCCCTATCTCCCTACGAGCAGTACTTC
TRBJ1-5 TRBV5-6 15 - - CASSLGGFGNQPQHF TGTGCCAGCAGCTTGGGAGGGTTTGGCAATCAGCCCCAGCATTTT
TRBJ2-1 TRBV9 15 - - CASSVETGRHNEQFF TGTGCCAGCAGCGTAGAAACAGGACGGCACAATGAGCAGTTCTTC
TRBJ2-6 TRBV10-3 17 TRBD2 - CAIRLTSGGPGANVLTF TGTGCCATCAGATTGACTAGCGGGGGTCCTGGGGCCAACGTCCTGACTTTC
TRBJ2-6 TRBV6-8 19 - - CASSYSSREPRSGANVLTF TGTGCCAGCAGTTACTCAAGTCGGGAGCCGCGCTCTGGGGCCAACGTCCTGACTTTC
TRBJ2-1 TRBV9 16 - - CASSVVQGSSYNEQFF TGTGCCAGCAGCGTAGTCCAGGGGAGCTCCTACAATGAGCAGTTCTTC
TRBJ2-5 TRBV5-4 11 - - CASSSAETQYF TGTGCCAGCAGCTCCGCGGAGACCCAGTACTTC
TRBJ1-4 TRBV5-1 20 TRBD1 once CASSLYPGQGEGTTNEKLFF TGCGCCAGCAGCCTATACCCGGGACAGGGTGAGGGGACAACTAATGAAAAACTGTTTTTT
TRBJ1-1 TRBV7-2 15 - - CASSFPDSMNTEAFF TGTGCCAGCAGCTTCCCGGACAGTATGAACACTGAAGCTTTCTTT
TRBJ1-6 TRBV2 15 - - CASSPQGQGNSPLHF TGTGCCAGCAGCCCCCAGGGTCAAGGCAATTCACCCCTCCACTTT
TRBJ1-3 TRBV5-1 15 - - CASSLASGSGNTIYF TGCGCCAGCAGCTTGGCCTCCGGGTCTGGAAACACCATATATTTT
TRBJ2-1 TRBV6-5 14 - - CASSYPGGRNEQFF TGTGCCAGCAGTTACCCAGGGGGGAGGAATGAGCAGTTCTTC
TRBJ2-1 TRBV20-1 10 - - CSASVGEQFF TGCAGTGCTAGCGTCGGTGAGCAGTTCTTC
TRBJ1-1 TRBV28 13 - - CASSSSMNTEAFF TGTGCCAGCAGTTCCTCTATGAACACTGAAGCTTTCTTT
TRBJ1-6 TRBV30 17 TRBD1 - CAWRFPGTGGYNSPLHF TGTGCCTGGAGATTTCCCGGGACAGGGGGTTATAATTCACCCCTCCACTTT
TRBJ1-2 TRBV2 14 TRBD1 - CASSETPQGAGYTF TGTGCCAGCAGTGAAACCCCACAGGGGGCTGGCTACACCTTC
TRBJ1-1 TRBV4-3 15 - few CASSRERSMNTEAFF TGCGCCAGCAGCAGAGAGAGAAGTATGAACACTGAAGCTTTCTTT
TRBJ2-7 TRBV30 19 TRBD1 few CAWRPRSTQGGRPRYEQYF TGTGCCTGGAGACCAAGGTCCACTCAAGGGGGCCGTCCTCGGTACGAGCAGTACTTC
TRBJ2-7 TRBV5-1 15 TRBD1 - CASSSSGTGVSEQYF TGCGCCAGCAGCTCCAGCGGGACAGGGGTAAGCGAGCAGTACTTC
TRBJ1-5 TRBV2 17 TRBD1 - CASSMGPTGALNQSQHF TGTGCCAGCAGTATGGGGCCCACAGGGGCTTTAAATCAGTCCCAGCATTTT
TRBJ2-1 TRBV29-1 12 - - CSARQHYNEQFF TGCAGCGCCCGACAGCACTACAATGAGCAGTTCTTC